This T cell receptor (beta chain) was captured by sequencing in a study of blood T cell repertoires in COVID-19. This table comes from immunoSEQ multiplex PCR, and its TCRdb copy is limited to in-frame clones, with some not included. Among roughly 200,000 clones listed, about nine tenths were seen once. Trimming stripped 2 bases from V and 4 bases from J, with 14 bases between. Germline CDR1 and CDR2: MNHEY and SVGEGT. The CDR3 covers 15 residues. The chain uses TRBV6-2 or TRBV6-3 and TRBJ1-2, with a weak D call TRBD1 (6 bases). Sequenced material: PBMCs or T cells enriched from blood (not recorded which). The clonotype originates from a man younger than 45 in a cohort exposed to, infected with or recovered from COVID-19 (not recorded which). As DNA, the CDR3 is TGTGCCAGCAGTTACCCAACAGGGAATCGCTATGGCTACACCTTC. Amino acid sequence: CASSYPTGNRYGYTF.